The 17 T cell receptor beta chains presented below share a single source sample, sequenced in a study of Tregs in tolerant kidney transplant recipients. Sequencing was performed with immunoSEQ multiplex PCR; in TCRdb, only in-frame clones are kept and a portion is missing. The sample holds about 77,000 clones, nearly 98% seen once. Sequences were derived from CD4+ T cells from blood, sampled before the transplant. The receptors derive from a human donor who received a combined kidney and bone marrow transplant.

V usage is TRBV6-5 and J usage is TRBJ2-5; a weak D match, TRBD1 (5 bases). Germline CDR1 reads MNHEY; CDR2 reads SVGAGI. V was trimmed by 0 bases and J by 4 bases, leaving 12 bases between them. This CDR3 contains 15 residues. DNA for the CDR3: TGTGCCAGCAGTTACTCACAGGCCCGGCGAGAGACCCAGTACTTC. The encoded protein is CASSYSQARRETQYF.

This clone was detected once. J is TRBJ2-3 and V is TRBV19; 13 bases align to TRBD2. CDR1 and CDR2 from the germline V gene are LNHDA and SQIVND (reference sequence). Trimming took 6 bases from V and 6 from J; bases not matched to a gene: 3. This CDR3 has 14 amino acids. CDR3 residues: CASSQTSGRDTQYF. The CDR3 region has the DNA TGTGCCAGTAGCCAGACTAGCGGGAGGGATACGCAGTATTTT.

This clone occurred once. The chain carries TRBV7-3 and TRBJ2-1, with D possibly TRBD2 on 5 matching bases. Trimming cost V 1 base and J 5 bases, with 12 bases left between them. This CDR3 comprises 15 residues. Germline V gives CDR1 SGHTA, CDR2 FQGTGA. CDR3 nucleotide sequence: TGTGCCAGCAGCTTAAAGGGAGCATGGAACAATGAGCAGTTCTTC. Its translation is CASSLKGAWNNEQFF.

The rearrangement links TRBV10-3 to TRBJ1-2; 8 nucleotides agree with TRBD1. V lost 2 bases and J lost 3; bases outside the gene matches: 11. Germline-derived CDR1 and CDR2 are ENHRY and SYGVKD. The CDR3 length is 17 residues. The CDR3 reads CAISEDRGPHKHYGYTF. The CDR3 nucleotides read TGTGCCATCAGTGAGGACAGGGGTCCCCACAAGCACTATGGCTACACCTTC.

V is TRBV5-1 and J is TRBJ2-3, with a weak D call TRBD2 (5 bases). This CDR3 spans 15 amino acids. V gave up 4 bases and J gave up 0 bases, with 12 bases separating them. Germline V gene sequence: CDR1 SGHRS, CDR2 YFSETQ. CDR3 DNA sequence: TGCGCCAGCAGCCCGAGGGTCCGTAGCACAGATACGCAGTATTTT. This sequence encodes CASSPRVRSTDTQYF. Based on the CDR3 plus reference TRBV5-1 and TRBJ2-3, the full variable domain is KAGVTQTPRYLIKTRGQQVTLSCSPISGHRSVSWYQQTPGQGLQFLFEYFSETQRNKGNFPGRFSGRQFSNSRSEMNVSTLELGDSALYLCASSPRVRSTDTQYFGPGTRLTVL.

The genes are TRBV19 and TRBJ2-7, with D maybe TRBD1 (6 bases). From germline, CDR1 is LNHDA and CDR2 SQIVND (reference sequence). Trimming left V 3 bases short and J 2 bases short, with 14 bases between. CDR3 length equals 15 residues. The CDR3 is CASSIINRDTYEQYF. The DNA of the CDR3 is TGTGCCAGTAGTATCATTAACAGGGACACCTACGAGCAGTACTTC. Variable domain in full (rest from reference TRBV19 and TRBJ2-7): DGGITQSPKYLFRKEGQNVTLSCEQNLNHDAMYWYRQDPGQGLRLIYYSQIVNDFQKGDIAEGYSVSREKKESFPLTVTSAQKNPTAFYLCASSIINRDTYEQYFGPGTRLTVT.

V usage is TRBV5-4 and J usage is TRBJ1-2, with D hard to call. Germline lookup yields CDR1 SGHNT and CDR2 YYREEE (reference sequence). The CDR3 runs 13 residues. V dropped 4 bases and J dropped 2 bases, with 9 bases sitting between them. The CDR3 spells CASSVTPNYGYTF. CDR3 DNA sequence: TGTGCCAGCAGCGTTACACCCAACTATGGCTACACCTTC.

This clone was detected only once. The chain combines TRBV7-9 with TRBJ2-1; 9 nucleotides match TRBD2. J lost 4 bases, V lost 3 bases, and 4 bases had no gene match. CDR1 SEHNR and CDR2 FQNEAQ come from the germline V gene (reference sequence). The CDR3 consists of 15 residues. The CDR3 loop is CASSFGGRGYNEQFF. The CDR3 DNA reads TGTGCCAGCAGCTTTGGCGGGAGGGGTTACAATGAGCAGTTCTTC.

The genes are TRBV11-3 and TRBJ2-4; 9 nucleotides match TRBD2. The germline V gene has CDR1 SGHNT and CDR2 YENEEA. Trimming took 0 bases from V and 1 from J; bases not matched to a gene: 4. The CDR3 covers 17 residues. CDR3 coding DNA: TGTGCCAGCAGCTTAGAGGGAAGCGGGAGGGCCAAAAACATTCAGTACTTC. It encodes CASSLEGSGRAKNIQYF.

The chain joins TRBV5-4 to TRBJ2-7; D gene unclear. Per germline, CDR1 SGHNT and CDR2 YYREEE (reference sequence). CDR3 length: 14 residues. Trimming stripped 3 bases from V and 6 bases from J, with 16 bases between. The CDR3 is CASSSHKQSTEQYF. The CDR3 bases are TGTGCCAGCAGCTCTCACAAACAGTCTACCGAGCAGTACTTC.

The chain couples TRBV7-2 to TRBJ1-5; TRBD1 aligns across 7 bases. CDR1 is SGHTA, CDR2 FQGNSA, per germline. The ends lost 1 base at V and 7 bases at J; junction bases unmatched: 7. The CDR3 is 15 amino acids. The CDR3 region is CASSLGDRVRQPQHF. The CDR3 coding sequence is TGTGCCAGCAGCTTAGGAGACAGGGTAAGGCAGCCCCAGCATTTT.

This clone showed up just once. J is TRBJ2-7 and V is TRBV7-9; 9 nucleotides match TRBD1. CDR1 and CDR2 (germline): SEHNR, FQNEAQ (reference sequence). With 4 bases clipped from V and 1 base from J, the junction kept 8 bases outside the gene matches. This CDR3 comprises 16 residues. CDR3 in DNA: TGTGCCAGCAGCTCCCTGGGACAGGGAAGGTCCTACGAGCAGTACTTC. Protein: CASSSLGQGRSYEQYF.

The gene calls are TRBV6-6 and TRBJ1-6; D gene uncertain. V lost 2 bases and J 8 bases, leaving 4 bases between the germline ends. This CDR3 comprises 12 residues. Germline V gene lookup returns CDR1 MNHNY and CDR2 SVGAGI (reference sequence). The CDR3 DNA reads as TGTGCCAGCAGTTACCGAGATTCACCCCTCCACTTT. Translating it yields CASSYRDSPLHF.

V usage is TRBV11-1 and J usage is TRBJ2-1; 7 bases line up with TRBD2. CDR1 SGHAT and CDR2 FQDESV come from the germline V gene (reference sequence). The CDR3 is 16 residues long. Unmatched junction bases numbered 5, after V lost 2 bases and J lost 1 base. The CDR3 nucleotides are TGTGCCAGCAGCTTATTTGGCGGGAGTTCCTACAATGAGCAGTTCTTC. As protein: CASSLFGGSSYNEQFF.

A single count supports this clone. This chain connects TRBV6-4 to TRBJ2-7; 9 nucleotides line up with TRBD1. The CDR3 length is 19 residues. V was pared by 4 bases and J by 5 bases, with 21 bases of the junction left unmatched. Germline lookup yields CDR1 MRHNA and CDR2 SNTAGT. The CDR3 region has the DNA TGTGCCAGCAGTGTTGTATGGGACAGGGAGGTAGTGGCCTTGAACGAGCAGTACTTC. Its protein product is CASSVVWDREVVALNEQYF.

The chain couples TRBV7-6 to TRBJ2-5; 8 positions match TRBD1. V trimming: 0 bases; J trimming: 1 base; junction bases outside the gene matches: 1. The CDR3 consists of 15 residues. In germline, CDR1 is SGHVS, CDR2 FNYEAQ. CDR3 amino acids: CASSLAGQGQETQYF. In nucleotides, the CDR3 is TGTGCCAGCAGCTTAGCAGGACAGGGCCAAGAGACCCAGTACTTC. Together with reference TRBV7-6 and TRBJ2-5, the CDR3 gives the full variable domain: GAGVSQSPRYKVTKRGQDVALRCDPISGHVSLYWYRQALGQGPEFLTYFNYEAQQDKSGLPNDRFSAERPEGSISTLTIQRTEQRDSAMYRCASSLAGQGQETQYFGPGTRLLVL.

CDR3 sequence reads: CAIQRDRNEKLFF. CDR3 DNA sequence: TGTGCCATCCAAAGGGACAGGAATGAAAAACTGTTTTTT. The chain uses TRBV10-3 and TRBJ1-4, with 8 bases aligning to TRBD1. This CDR3 has 13 residues. V trimming: 8 bases; J trimming: 5 bases; junction bases outside the gene matches: 4. Germline loops: CDR1 ENHRY, CDR2 SYGVKD.